The 8 T cell receptor beta chains in this list originate from one sample, sequenced in a study of STAT5B mutations in CD4+ large granular lymphocyte leukemia. Repertoires were generated with immunoSEQ multiplex PCR, while TCRdb's copy carries only in-frame clones and drops some. Of 30,000 to 40,000 clones listed, around 72% are singletons. Sequencing input: CD4+ T cells from blood buffy coats. The receptors shown here come from a human donor in good health.

This clone was counted a few times. V usage is TRBV30 and J usage is TRBJ1-3; 7 bases agree with TRBD1. Losses at the gene ends were 5 bases for V and 3 bases for J; bases not matched to a gene: 7. Germline CDR1 and CDR2: GTSNPN and SVGIG (reference sequence). The CDR3 is 14 residues long. CDR3 residues: CAWSSGTVGNTIYF. The DNA for the CDR3 is TGTGCCTGGTCCTCCGGGACAGTTGGAAACACCATATATTTT.

This clone turned up a few times. The V call is TRBV7-9, the J call TRBJ2-2; D perhaps matches TRBD1 (5 bases). V lost 3 bases, J lost 2 bases, and 7 bases lay in between. The CDR3 sequence is 14 residues long. Germline CDR1 SEHNR, CDR2 FQNEAQ (reference sequence). CDR3 loop: CASSFDRNTGELFF. The DNA for the CDR3 is TGTGCCAGCAGCTTTGACAGAAACACCGGGGAGCTGTTTTTT. Combining the CDR3 with reference TRBV7-9 and TRBJ2-2 gives the whole variable domain DTGVSQNPRHKITKRGQNVTFRCDPISEHNRLYWYRQTLGQGPEFLTYFQNEAQLEKSRLLSDRFSAERPKGSFSTLEIQRTEQGDSAMYLCASSFDRNTGELFFGEGSRLTVL.

As DNA, the CDR3 is TGTGCCAGCAGTTACCTTACTAATCAGTACTTC. Translated: CASSYLTNQYF. The rearrangement uses TRBV6-5 and TRBJ2-7; no reliable D call. The CDR3 contains 11 residues. The germline V gene has CDR1 MNHEY and CDR2 SVGAGI. Deletions cut 2 bases from V and 10 bases from J, with 9 bases between.

The V call is TRBV6-1, the J call TRBJ2-5, with no clear D. The CDR3 consists of 13 residues. Germline CDR1 and CDR2: MNHNS and SASEGT. Trimming shortened V by 7 bases and J by 4 bases, and 13 bases separated the two germline ends. CDR3 nucleotides: TGTGCCAGCATGTATTCGGGCGGAGAGACCCAGTACTTC. This sequence encodes CASMYSGGETQYF.

This sequence joins TRBV19 and TRBJ2-1; D remains ambiguous. The CDR3 has 13 amino acids. V was shortened by 2 bases and J by 4 bases, with 6 bases between the two germline ends. The germline gives CDR1 LNHDA, CDR2 SQIVND (reference sequence). The DNA of the CDR3 is TGTGCCAGTAGTATACAAGAATACAATGAGCAGTTCTTC. This encodes CASSIQEYNEQFF.

The V gene is TRBV7-9, the J gene TRBJ1-4; the D gene is possibly TRBD1 (6 bases). V lost 1 base and J lost 7, with 13 bases in between. CDR1 and CDR2 from the germline V gene are SEHNR and FQNEAQ (reference sequence). The CDR3 contains 15 residues. In DNA, the CDR3 is TGTGCCAGCAGCTTAGAGGGGGGCGGAGGTGAAAAACTGTTTTTT. Protein product: CASSLEGGGGEKLFF.

The J gene is TRBJ2-1, the V gene TRBV4-1, with D perhaps matching TRBD1 (6 bases). Germline CDR1 reads MGHRA; CDR2 reads YSYEKL. V was clipped by 4 bases and J by 12 bases, with 16 bases between them. The CDR3 has 13 residues. The CDR3 region is CASSPGQTMTQFF. DNA of the CDR3: TGCGCCAGCAGCCCCGGACAGACAATGACGCAGTTCTTC.

This clone came up a few times. The CDR3 here is CASGAGVGYEQYF. CDR3 DNA sequence: TGTGCCAGCGGAGCGGGAGTGGGCTACGAGCAGTACTTC. The rearrangement links TRBV7-2 to TRBJ2-7; 8 bases fit TRBD2. The CDR3 is 13 residues long. The junction had 6 bases not matched to a gene; V was cut back by 8 bases and J by 3 bases. Germline CDR1 reads SGHTA; CDR2 reads FQGNSA. Using reference TRBV7-2 and TRBJ2-7 for the parts outside the CDR3, the full variable domain is GAGVSQSPSNKVTEKGKDVELRCDPISGHTALYWYRQSLGQGLEFLIYFQGNSAPDKSGLPSDRFSAERTGGSVSTLTIQRTQQEDSAVYLCASGAGVGYEQYFGPGTRLTVT.